The clone carrying this TCR beta chain showed up just once. The table came from immunoSEQ multiplex PCR; TCRdb's copy has only in-frame clones and leaves some out. The sample lists more than 95,000 clones, 92% occurring once. The germline V and J ends were trimmed by 6 bases and 6 bases, with 10 bases remaining between them. This CDR3 region has 11 residues. Germline V lookup: CDR1 DFQATT, CDR2 SNEGSKA (reference sequence). These data belong to a study of T cell responses to AZD1222 COVID-19 vaccine. Material: peripheral blood, obtained on day 0 of AZD1222 vaccination. This clonotype was sampled from an adult in good health. This chain joins TRBV20-1 and TRBJ2-3; weak D call: TRBD1 (5 bases). DNA of the CDR3: TGCAGTGCAAGATGGGGCGATACGCAGTATTTT. Protein product: CSARWGDTQYF.